This TCR beta chain was identified during a study of T cells after yellow fever vaccination. Study-wide points: Peaking on day 5 versus 15, the secondary response was faster but weaker. Booster samples showed a return of most primary-vaccination clones (approximately 96% CD4, approximately 90% CD8).

About this clonotype: Its antigen is still unknown.

It was through 5'RACE template switching that TCR cDNA was made, with a universal primer site and UMIs added. TCRdb called the 5' RACE reads again in MiXCR, with one record for every CDR3 protein. The data show a few hundred thousand distinct CDR3 sequences, about 17% seen once. V trimming: 5 bases; J trimming: 2 bases; junction bases outside the gene matches: 6. Per germline, CDR1 SGHAT and CDR2 FQNNGV. The CDR3 is made up of 15 amino acids. The sample here was PBMCs, taken 4 to 6 days after the first yellow fever vaccination. The chain couples TRBV11-2 to TRBJ2-7, with TRBD1 identical over 10 bases. The receptor was derived from a man aged 18-30 years who received the YFV17D yellow fever vaccine. The CDR3 region is CASSAAGTGAYEQYF. In DNA, the CDR3 is TGTGCCAGCAGCGCAGCCGGGACAGGGGCCTACGAGCAGTACTTC.